Below, 14 T cell receptor beta chains from the same sample are listed, as sequenced in a study of blood T cell repertoires in COVID-19. Profiling relied on immunoSEQ multiplex PCR, and the TCRdb table lists in-frame clones only, not all of them. This repertoire shows 200,000 or so clones, 70% to 90% found once; its top ten account for approximately 10%. Sequenced: peripheral blood. The source of these receptors is a human donor with active or convalescent COVID-19. The donor label of this sample is uncertain.

The chain recombines TRBV28 with TRBJ1-2; 9 bases match TRBD1. CDR3 size: 13 residues. V was clipped by 5 bases and J by 8 bases; unmatched bases: 6. Germline loops: CDR1 MDHEN, CDR2 SYDVKM. Written as DNA, the CDR3 is TGTGCCAGCAGTCAACAGGGGGCAACGGGCTACACCTTC. This sequence encodes CASSQQGATGYTF.

J is TRBJ2-1 and V is TRBV20-1; 10 bases match TRBD2. Germline V CDR1 and CDR2: DFQATT, SNEGSKA (reference sequence). The V and J ends lost 3 bases and 9 bases, in that order; junction bases with no gene match: 11. The CDR3 sequence is 15 residues long. CDR3 protein: CSASGASGGVGEQFF. Here the CDR3 DNA reads TGCAGTGCTAGTGGGGCTAGCGGGGGAGTAGGTGAGCAGTTCTTC.

The gene calls are TRBV18 and TRBJ1-2; possibly TRBD1 for D (5 bases). V lost 3 bases and J 4 bases, leaving 15 bases between the germline ends. Germline V gene sequence: CDR1 KGHSH, CDR2 LQKENI. The CDR3 runs to 15 residues. The CDR3 loop is CASSPGTPSTYGYTF. Written as DNA, the CDR3 is TGTGCCAGCTCACCTGGGACTCCATCGACCTATGGCTACACCTTC.

V usage is TRBV4-1 and J usage is TRBJ2-7, with D perhaps matching TRBD2 (6 bases). Looked up from germline, CDR1 is MGHRA and CDR2 is YSYEKL. With 4 bases removed from V and 4 bases from J, the gap between germline ends came to 20 bases. The CDR3 sequence is 16 residues long. The CDR3: CASSLGRAGTYYEQYF. The CDR3 bases are TGCGCCAGCAGCCTGGGGCGGGCCGGGACTTATTACGAGCAGTACTTC.

The V gene is TRBV4-1, the J gene TRBJ2-1, with TRBD1 matching over 7 bases. J was trimmed by 0 bases and V by 4 bases; bases with no gene match: 9. Germline V gene sequence: CDR1 MGHRA, CDR2 YSYEKL. The CDR3 length is 17 residues. CDR3 in DNA: TGCGCCAGCAGCCTTACAGGGGTATCGAGCTCCTACAATGAGCAGTTCTTC. This codes for CASSLTGVSSSYNEQFF.

The rearrangement uses TRBV19 and TRBJ2-1; D might be TRBD2 (5 bases). This CDR3 region has 15 residues. Germline V gives CDR1 LNHDA, CDR2 SQIVND (reference sequence). V was shortened by 3 bases and J by 1 base, with 10 bases between the two germline ends. The CDR3 sequence is CASSIRGTSYNEQFF. Here the CDR3 DNA reads TGTGCCAGTAGTATTCGGGGTACGTCCTACAATGAGCAGTTCTTC.

CDR3: CASSTRVGRGRYEQYF. CDR3 bases: TGTGCCAGCAGTACTAGGGTCGGGCGGGGGAGATACGAGCAGTACTTC. The V gene is TRBV28, the J gene TRBJ2-7; 7 nucleotides agree with TRBD2. The CDR3 is 16 residues long. After removal of 5 bases from V and 4 bases from J, the junction contained 14 bases not matched to a gene. Germline CDR1 and CDR2: MDHEN and SYDVKM.

The DNA for the CDR3 is TGTGCCAGCTCCGGGACAGTGGGATCAGAGCAGTACTTC. Translation gives CASSGTVGSEQYF. The chain joins TRBV12-3 or TRBV12-4 to TRBJ2-7; TRBD1 aligns across 7 bases. The CDR3 has 13 amino acids. V dropped 8 bases and J dropped 7; count of bases not matched to a gene: 11.

The chain couples TRBV2 to TRBJ1-1, with D possibly being TRBD1 (5 bases). The CDR3 length is 15 residues. V was cut by 6 bases and J by 0 bases, with 14 bases left in between. Germline V gene lookup returns CDR1 SNHLY and CDR2 FYNNEI. The CDR3 DNA sequence: TGTGCCAGCAGGGGGAGGGGAGTAATGAACACTGAAGCTTTCTTT. Protein product: CASRGRGVMNTEAFF.

This chain links TRBV4-1 with TRBJ2-5, with 7 bases fitting TRBD2. The CDR3 is made up of 15 amino acids. Germline V CDR1 and CDR2: MGHRA, YSYEKL. Trimming cost V 0 bases and J 2 bases; bases outside gene matches: 3. CDR3 in DNA: TGCGCCAGCAGCCAAGAGGGGCGGGGGCAAGAGACCCAGTACTTC. This sequence encodes CASSQEGRGQETQYF.

The rearrangement links TRBV30 to TRBJ2-3; 12 bases map to TRBD2. Per the germline V gene, CDR1 is GTSNPN and CDR2 is SVGIG (reference sequence). The CDR3 runs to 16 residues. With V trimmed by 2 bases and J by 2 bases, 5 bases remained unmatched. Written as DNA, the CDR3 is TGTGCCTGGAGTTTAGGGACTAGCGGGCCCACAGATACGCAGTATTTT. Translated, it gives CAWSLGTSGPTDTQYF.

V and J are TRBV4-1 and TRBJ2-5, with 9 bases aligning to TRBD2. The CDR3 contains 16 residues. Trimming at V came to 3 bases and at J to 3 bases, leaving 8 bases not matched to a gene. Looked up from germline, CDR1 is MGHRA and CDR2 is YSYEKL. CDR3 nucleotide sequence: TGCGCCAGCAGCCAGGCCCCTGTAGCGGGGGAAGAGACCCAGTACTTC. Translated, it gives CASSQAPVAGEETQYF.

The chain links TRBV4-3 to TRBJ2-1; TRBD1 matches 8 bases. The trim removed 3 bases at V and 6 bases at J, leaving 13 bases unmatched. Germline-derived CDR1 and CDR2 are LGHNA and YSLEER. This CDR3 comprises 17 residues. The CDR3: CASSHPAGGRVFNEQFF. For the CDR3, the DNA is TGCGCCAGCAGCCATCCTGCAGGGGGCCGAGTATTCAATGAGCAGTTCTTC.

A few counts support this clone. The chain uses TRBV10-3 and TRBJ2-1, with D unclear. Trimming cost V 3 bases and J 3 bases, with 6 bases left between them. The CDR3 length is 13 residues. Germline CDR1 and CDR2: ENHRY and SYGVKD. For the CDR3, the DNA is TGTGCCATCAGTGATGTCAGCTACAATGAGCAGTTCTTC. Protein sequence: CAISDVSYNEQFF.